This TCR beta chain emerged from a study of human T cells and chemical hapten exposure. Study conclusions and caveats: In the PT1 data, expanded TCR counts showed a positive correlation with patch test score. The number of TCRs over 1 in 1000 frequency stayed unchanged after DPC.

As for time point: patch test 2, 6 weeks after DPC sensitization. The treatment: therapeutic diphenylcyclopropenone sensitization with weekly scalp DPC. The trim removed 5 bases at V and 5 bases at J, leaving 3 bases unmatched. The CDR3 length is 13 residues. Looked up from germline, CDR1 is DFQATT and CDR2 is SNEGSKA (reference sequence). Unique molecular identifiers were affixed to discrete cDNA molecules within the library. In the authors' workflow: A per-sample median of around 88,000 TCRs was observed, with counts ranging from about 20,000 to 690,600. TCRdb redid the calling of the RACE reads with MiXCR, one entry per CDR3 protein. TCRdb's processing, not the authors' own work, is the source of the V and J calls. The table shows tens of thousands of distinct CDR3 sequences, with approximately 10% occurring only once. As concerns this clonotype: Antigen: not known.

Source: whole blood, taken in connection with sensitization to the hapten diphenylcyclopropenone (DPC). V is TRBV20-1 and J is TRBJ2-3, with TRBD2 matching over 11 bases. The receptor was isolated from a woman aged 45-59 years with alopecia areata. Some clones in this sample may be carry-over from other donors' samples. CDR3 residues: CSALTSGEDTQYF. The CDR3 DNA is TGCAGTGCTCTGACTAGCGGGGAAGATACGCAGTATTTT.